These 22 T cell receptor beta chains share one sample of origin, sequenced in a study of blood T cells in healthy people across ages. A second PCR, run for roughly 6 to 11 cycles, used a sample-barcoded 5' primer plus a J-beta primer mix. In TCRdb, the 5' RACE reads were re-called with MiXCR into one record per CDR3 protein. Of approximately 800,000 distinct CDR3 sequences in the sample, about 48% were seen once. The source material was blood. The receptors were gathered from a man at least 80 years old in good health.

There are a few counts of this clonotype. This chain joins TRBV18 and TRBJ2-7; TRBD1 might be the D (5 bases). CDR3 length: 15 amino acids. Germline loops: CDR1 KGHSH, CDR2 LQKENI. V dropped 0 bases and J dropped 2 bases, with 11 bases sitting between them. The CDR3 nucleotides read TGTGCCAGCTCACCACCAGGGGAAGGGACCTACGAGCAGTACTTC. Its protein product is CASSPPGEGTYEQYF.

The chain combines TRBV6-2 or TRBV6-3 with TRBJ2-1; 12 bases agree with TRBD2. Trimming at V came to 7 bases and at J to 7 bases, leaving 11 bases not matched to a gene. This CDR3 spans 16 amino acids. The germline V gene has CDR1 MNHEY and CDR2 SVGEGT. In DNA form, the CDR3 reads TGTGCCAGCACCGACCGACTAGCGGGAGAGAGAAATGAGCAGTTCTTC. Its translation is CASTDRLAGERNEQFF.

This chain links TRBV6-2 or TRBV6-3 with TRBJ2-7, with 7 bases lining up with TRBD2. The CDR3 spans 13 residues. Unmatched junction bases numbered 10, after V lost 11 bases and J lost 3 bases. Germline V lookup: CDR1 MNHEY, CDR2 SVGEGT. CDR3 in DNA: TGTGCCGGCTCTAGCGGTCCTGTCTACGAGCAGTACTTC. This encodes CAGSSGPVYEQYF.

The chain carries TRBV4-1 and TRBJ2-1; 13 bases line up with TRBD2. CDR1 and CDR2 (germline): MGHRA, YSYEKL. V lost 5 bases, J lost 5 bases, and 9 bases stayed unmatched. This CDR3 is built from 17 residues. As DNA, the CDR3 is TGCGCCAGCAGCGCCCGGACTAGCGGGGGAAAAAACAATGAGCAGTTCTTC. Protein product: CASSARTSGGKNNEQFF.

The CDR3 DNA is TGTGCCAGCAGCATGGGGACAGTCCAAGAGACCCAGTACTTC. This sequence encodes CASSMGTVQETQYF. This chain connects TRBV2 to TRBJ2-5; 7 bases agree with TRBD1. The CDR3 runs 14 residues. The germline CDR1 and CDR2 sequences are SNHLY and FYNNEI. After removal of 6 bases from V and 1 base from J, the junction contained 5 bases not matched to a gene. The variable domain in full, with the rest retrieved from reference TRBV2 and TRBJ2-5, is EPEVTQTPSHQVTQMGQEVILRCVPISNHLYFYWYRQILGQKVEFLVSFYNNEISEKSEIFDDQFSVERPDGSNFTLKIRSTKLEDSAMYFCASSMGTVQETQYFGPGTRLLVL.

This clonotype was detected only once. The rearrangement uses TRBV2 and TRBJ1-1, with TRBD1 as a possible D gene (5 bases). The CDR3 loop spans 13 amino acids. V was trimmed by 7 bases and J by 6 bases, leaving 15 bases between them. Germline loops: CDR1 SNHLY, CDR2 FYNNEI. CDR3 sequence reads: CASNPGRVAEAFF. Here the CDR3 DNA reads TGTGCCAGCAACCCGGGACGGGTCGCTGAAGCTTTCTTT.

In its sample, this clonotype was seen a few times. DNA of the CDR3: TGTGCCAGCAGTTTTATTGCGGGAGGGCACAGATACGCGTATTTT. It encodes CASSFIAGGHRYAYF. This chain links TRBV28 with TRBJ2-3, with TRBD2 matching over 9 bases. Germline V CDR1 and CDR2: MDHEN, SYDVKM. Germline trimming cut 3 bases from V and 14 bases from J; bases unmatched to any gene: 15. This CDR3 is built from 15 residues.

This chain links TRBV7-2 with TRBJ2-2; D is uncertain. CDR3 size: 15 residues. With 5 bases removed from V and 1 base from J, the gap between germline ends came to 11 bases. Germline assignment: CDR1 SGHTA and CDR2 FQGNSA. CDR3 amino acids: CASSPGYWNTGELFF. The CDR3 nucleotides are TGTGCCAGCAGCCCCGGCTACTGGAACACCGGGGAGCTGTTTTTT.

This clonotype has more than one count but fewer than ten. The chain couples TRBV11-2 to TRBJ1-1; D gene unclear. The CDR3 has 13 residues. The V end was cut by 3 bases, the J end by 4 bases, with 9 bases between. Germline V gene data show CDR1 as SGHAT and CDR2 as FQNNGV. CDR3 sequence (DNA): TGTGCCAGCAGCTTGGAGGTGGGCACTGAAGCTTTCTTT. Translating gives CASSLEVGTEAFF.

The chain carries TRBV7-9 and TRBJ2-1; maybe TRBD1 (5 bases). Trimming stripped 7 bases from V and 9 bases from J, with 16 bases between. The CDR3 is made up of 13 amino acids. CDR1 SEHNR and CDR2 FQNEAQ come from the germline V gene (reference sequence). The CDR3 DNA is TGTGCCAGCACCCCGGTGTCTCAGGGTGAGCAGTTCTTC. Its protein is CASTPVSQGEQFF.

This chain joins TRBV20-1 and TRBJ1-2; no definite D call. The CDR3 is 12 amino acids. Germline-derived CDR1 and CDR2 are DFQATT and SNEGSKA (reference sequence). Trimming shortened V by 3 bases and J by 7 bases, and 12 bases separated the two germline ends. DNA for the CDR3: TGCAGTGCTAGGGAAGCACTGGGTGGCTACACCTTC. Translation gives CSAREALGGYTF.

V usage is TRBV10-3 and J usage is TRBJ2-1; TRBD2 matches 12 bases. This CDR3 has 15 amino acids. Germline loops: CDR1 ENHRY, CDR2 SYGVKD. The V segment lost 4 bases and the J segment 6 bases; nucleotides outside the gene matches: 4. The CDR3 sequence is CAISGGLAGFNEQFF. The CDR3 nucleotides read TGTGCCATCAGTGGCGGACTAGCGGGGTTCAATGAGCAGTTCTTC.

The chain carries TRBV6-2 or TRBV6-3 and TRBJ1-5; the D is unclear. Germline values: CDR1 MNHEY, CDR2 SVGEGT. The V and J ends lost 4 bases and 9 bases respectively, with 16 bases between them. This CDR3 spans 14 amino acids. In nucleotides, the CDR3 is TGTGCCAGCAGTTTTCGGGGAGGCCCTTGGCCCCAGCATTTT. Its translation is CASSFRGGPWPQHF.

V gene TRBV10-3 combines with J gene TRBJ2-6; no firm D call. This CDR3 contains 16 residues. V was cut by 0 bases and J by 0 bases, with 6 bases left in between. Germline-derived CDR1 and CDR2 are ENHRY and SYGVKD. The CDR3 loop reads CAISESRTSGANVLTF. In DNA form, the CDR3 reads TGTGCCATCAGTGAGTCGAGGACCTCTGGGGCCAACGTCCTGACTTTC.

The chain is built from TRBV6-6 and TRBJ1-2; D gene unclear. Trimming shortened V by 5 bases and J by 2 bases, and 9 bases separated the two germline ends. The CDR3 covers 13 residues. Germline V lookup: CDR1 MNHNY, CDR2 SVGAGI (reference sequence). Here the CDR3 reads CASSVRENYGYTF. DNA for the CDR3: TGTGCCAGCAGTGTCCGGGAAAACTATGGCTACACCTTC.

V usage is TRBV29-1 and J usage is TRBJ2-1; D not certain. The J call is doubtful: the DNA matches TRBJ2-7 better. This CDR3 spans 13 amino acids. Germline V gene lookup returns CDR1 SQVTM and CDR2 ANQGSEA. Written as DNA, the CDR3 is TGCAGCGTTGTTCCTGATTCCTACAATGAGCAGTACTTC. Translation gives CSVVPDSYNEQYF.

This clonotype was observed a handful of times. The genes are TRBV18 and TRBJ2-6, with 12 bases that match TRBD2. The junction had 10 bases not matched to a gene; V was cut back by 2 bases and J by 2 bases. The CDR3 has 20 amino acids. Germline CDR1 and CDR2: KGHSH and LQKENI. The CDR3 bases are TGTGCCAGCTCACCAACATTGCTGACTAGCGGGAGAGCTGGGGCCAACGTCCTGACTTTC. It is translated as CASSPTLLTSGRAGANVLTF.

The chain links TRBV24-1 to TRBJ2-1, with D hard to call. This CDR3 spans 12 amino acids. The germline V gene has CDR1 KGHDR and CDR2 SFDVKD. Trimming took 3 bases from V and 8 from J, leaving 7 bases between them. The CDR3 is CATSDVRDEQFF. DNA for the CDR3: TGTGCCACCAGTGATGTTCGTGATGAGCAGTTCTTC.

Comment on this clonotype: One junction end does not reproduce the germline sequence, and a read error may be involved. The chain combines TRBV4-1 with TRBJ2-1; D is unresolved. CDR3 length equals 15 residues. Germline V gene sequence: CDR1 MGHRA, CDR2 YSYEKL. The chain's CDR3 is CAGSQGWGSYNEQFF. The CDR3 region has the DNA TGCGCCGGCAGCCAAGGCTGGGGTTCCTACAATGAGCAGTTCTTC.

This clonotype was recorded a few times. CDR3 DNA sequence: TGTTCGGAGGAAAAACTGTTTTTT. This encodes CSEEKLFF. The rearrangement links TRBV6-7 to TRBJ1-4; D is unresolved. TRBV6-7 is given ORF status, its function remaining uncertain. CDR3 length equals 8 residues.

This chain links TRBV3-1 with TRBJ2-5; the D gene is possibly TRBD2 (6 bases). The CDR3 loop spans 16 amino acids. CDR1 and CDR2 (germline): LGHDT, YNNKEL (reference sequence). V shed 4 bases and J shed 0 bases, with 15 bases lying between them. For the CDR3, the DNA is TGTGCCAGCAGCCGGAGGGCCCAACTTTACCAAGAGACCCAGTACTTC. Its protein is CASSRRAQLYQETQYF.

The chain carries TRBV7-6 and TRBJ1-6, with TRBD1 matching 7 bases. The V and J ends lost 3 bases and 7 bases, in that order; junction bases with no gene match: 9. This CDR3 is 16 amino acids long. In germline, CDR1 is SGHVS, CDR2 FNYEAQ. Here the CDR3 DNA reads TGTGCCAGCAGCTTCGGAGGGCAGGGGGTAAATTCACCCCTCCACTTT. Translation: CASSFGGQGVNSPLHF.